This paragraph reports one TCR beta chain. The sample originates from a study of blood T cell repertoires in COVID-19. Background on the study: The United States, Italy and Spain provided the acute and convalescent COVID-19 samples. From T cells, B-cell-depleted T cells, or PBMCs came the material, which was cDNA or gDNA.

As originally analysed: Amplification of reference gene primers provided the estimated nucleated cell counts. Data came from immunoSEQ multiplex PCR; TCRdb stores just in-frame clones and leaves some out. From that table come the V and J calls and clone size; the DNA was used to work out D and trimming. This sample carries more than 150,000 clones, 75% to 80% of them seen once, and the ten largest clones take less than 30%. The CDR3 totals 13 residues. With 3 bases removed from V and 3 bases from J, the gap between germline ends came to 8 bases. CDR1 is MDHEN, CDR2 SYDVKM, per germline. The rearrangement joins TRBV28 to TRBJ2-5; D gene unclear. Sequences were obtained from peripheral blood. This sequence was found in a woman aged 65 to 85 with acute or convalescent COVID-19. DNA of the CDR3: TGTGCCAGCAGTTTTCGGTCCGAAGAGACCCAGTACTTC. Its protein is CASSFRSEETQYF.